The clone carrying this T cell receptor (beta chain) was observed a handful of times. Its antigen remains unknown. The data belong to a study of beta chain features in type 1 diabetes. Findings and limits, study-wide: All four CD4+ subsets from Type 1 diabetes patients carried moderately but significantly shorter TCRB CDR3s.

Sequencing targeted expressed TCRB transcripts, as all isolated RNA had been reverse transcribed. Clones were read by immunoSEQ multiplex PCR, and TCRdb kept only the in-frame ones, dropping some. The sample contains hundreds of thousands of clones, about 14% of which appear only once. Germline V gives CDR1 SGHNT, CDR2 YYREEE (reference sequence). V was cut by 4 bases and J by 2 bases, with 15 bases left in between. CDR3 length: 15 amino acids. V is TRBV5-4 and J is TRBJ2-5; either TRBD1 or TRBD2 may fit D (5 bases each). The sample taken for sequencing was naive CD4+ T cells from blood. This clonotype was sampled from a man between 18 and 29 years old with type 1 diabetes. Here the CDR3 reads CASSTRDRLQETQYF. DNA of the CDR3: TGTGCCAGCAGCACCCGGGACCGTCTTCAAGAGACCCAGTACTTC.